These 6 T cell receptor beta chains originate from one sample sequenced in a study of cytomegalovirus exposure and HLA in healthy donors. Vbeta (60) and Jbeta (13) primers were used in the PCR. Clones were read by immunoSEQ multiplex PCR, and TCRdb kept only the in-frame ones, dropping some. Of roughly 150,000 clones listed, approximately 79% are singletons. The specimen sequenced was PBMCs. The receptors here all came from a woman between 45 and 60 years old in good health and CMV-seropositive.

CDR3 bases: TGCGCCAGCAGCCAAGATTCCGGGACTGGGCCATACGAGCAGTACTTC. It encodes CASSQDSGTGPYEQYF. The chain uses TRBV4-3 and TRBJ2-7; D is possibly TRBD2 (6 bases). CDR3 length equals 16 residues. Trimming removed 0 bases at V and 4 bases at J, with 16 bases between. Germline lookup yields CDR1 LGHNA and CDR2 YSLEER.

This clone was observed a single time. The chain's CDR3 is CASSPARSVAGEADTQYF. The CDR3 nucleotides read TGTGCCAGCAGCCCCGCCCGCTCTGTAGCGGGGGAGGCAGATACGCAGTATTTT. This chain connects TRBV5-6 to TRBJ2-3; 9 bases are a match to TRBD2. The junction had 16 bases not matched to a gene; V was cut back by 4 bases and J by 4 bases. The CDR3 is 18 amino acids. Germline-derived CDR1 and CDR2 are SGHDT and YYEEEE.

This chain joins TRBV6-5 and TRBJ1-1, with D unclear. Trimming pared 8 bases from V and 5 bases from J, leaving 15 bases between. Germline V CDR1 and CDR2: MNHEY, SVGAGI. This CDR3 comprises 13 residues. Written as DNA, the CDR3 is TGTGCCAGCCGAAAAGGGAGAAGGACTGAAGCTTTCTTT. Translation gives CASRKGRRTEAFF.

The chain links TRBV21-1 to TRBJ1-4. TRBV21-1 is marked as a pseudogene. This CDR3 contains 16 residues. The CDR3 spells CASSKGCGFTNEKLFF. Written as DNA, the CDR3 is TGTGCCAGCAGCAAAGGATGCGGGTTCACTAATGAAAAACTGTTTTTT.

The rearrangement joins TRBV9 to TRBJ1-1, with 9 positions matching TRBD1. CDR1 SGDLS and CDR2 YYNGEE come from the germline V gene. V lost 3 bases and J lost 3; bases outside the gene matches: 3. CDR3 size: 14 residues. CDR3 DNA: TGTGCCAGCAGCGGACAGGGGGGAGACACTGAAGCTTTCTTT. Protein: CASSGQGGDTEAFF.

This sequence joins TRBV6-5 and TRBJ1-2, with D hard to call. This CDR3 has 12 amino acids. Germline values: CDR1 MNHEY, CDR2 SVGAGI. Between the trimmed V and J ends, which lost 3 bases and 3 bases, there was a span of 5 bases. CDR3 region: CASSYADYGYTF. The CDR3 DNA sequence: TGTGCCAGCAGTTATGCGGACTATGGCTACACCTTC.